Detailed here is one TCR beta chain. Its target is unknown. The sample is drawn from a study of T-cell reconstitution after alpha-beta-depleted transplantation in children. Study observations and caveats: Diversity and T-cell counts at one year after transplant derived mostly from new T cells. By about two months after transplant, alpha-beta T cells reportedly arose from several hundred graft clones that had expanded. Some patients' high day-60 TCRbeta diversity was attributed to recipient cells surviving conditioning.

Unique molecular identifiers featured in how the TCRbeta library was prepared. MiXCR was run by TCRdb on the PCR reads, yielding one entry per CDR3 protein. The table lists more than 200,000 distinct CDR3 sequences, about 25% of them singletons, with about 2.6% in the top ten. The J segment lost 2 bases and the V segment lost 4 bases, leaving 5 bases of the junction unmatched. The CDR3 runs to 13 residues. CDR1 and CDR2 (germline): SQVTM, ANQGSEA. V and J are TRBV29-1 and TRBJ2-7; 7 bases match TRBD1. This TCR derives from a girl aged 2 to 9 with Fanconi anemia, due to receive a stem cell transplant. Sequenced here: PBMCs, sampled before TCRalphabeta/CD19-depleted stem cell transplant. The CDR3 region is CSVVRQGAYEQYF. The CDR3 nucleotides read TGCAGCGTTGTTCGGCAGGGGGCCTACGAGCAGTACTTC.